The next 23 T cell receptor beta chains were all read from a single sample in a study of shared clonotypes between healthy human individuals. Naive CD8 cells comprised CD45RO-negative, CCR7-positively selected cells, excluding terminally differentiated effector memory CD45RA+ cells. Libraries were prepared by immunoSEQ multiplex PCR; TCRdb keeps only in-frame clonotypes and omits some of them. The table includes about 580,000 clones, roughly 98% detected once. Specimen: naive CD8+ T cells sorted from blood. The receptors were sampled from a man younger than 45 in good health.

The rearrangement joins TRBV15 to TRBJ2-3; TRBD2 might be the D (5 bases). The CDR3 totals 15 residues. The ends were cut back, 3 bases at V and 9 bases at J, with 19 bases in the middle. Germline assignment: CDR1 LNHNV and CDR2 YYDKDF (reference sequence). CDR3 loop: CATSSPVGVMRTQYF. CDR3 nucleotide sequence: TGTGCCACCAGCAGTCCCGTGGGAGTAATGAGGACGCAGTATTTT.

The V gene is TRBV5-1, the J gene TRBJ2-7; D is unclear. The V end lost 2 bases, the J end lost 3 bases, and 12 bases lay between the germline ends. This CDR3 region has 14 residues. Germline V gene sequence: CDR1 SGHRS, CDR2 YFSETQ. The CDR3 coding sequence is TGCGCCAGCAGCTTCCTTGACCCGGGCTACGAGCAGTACTTC. Translating it yields CASSFLDPGYEQYF.

This sequence joins TRBV7-9 and TRBJ1-1; TRBD1 matches at 7 bases. Trimming at V came to 5 bases and at J to 0 bases, leaving 9 bases not matched to a gene. The CDR3 sequence is 16 residues long. Per germline, CDR1 SEHNR and CDR2 FQNEAQ (reference sequence). The CDR3, as DNA: TGTGCCAGCAGCCCGCTACAGGGGAGGATGAACACTGAAGCTTTCTTT. It codes for CASSPLQGRMNTEAFF.

The CDR3 DNA sequence: TGTGCCAGCAGTTTGCAGAGAATCACTGAAGCTTTCTTT. This sequence encodes CASSLQRITEAFF. V and J are TRBV28 and TRBJ1-1; no firm D call. The V end was cut by 3 bases, the J end by 4 bases, with 9 bases between. Per the germline V gene, CDR1 is MDHEN and CDR2 is SYDVKM. The CDR3 is 13 residues long. Using reference TRBV28 and TRBJ1-1 for the parts outside the CDR3, the full variable domain is DVKVTQSSRYLVKRTGEKVFLECVQDMDHENMFWYRQDPGLGLRLIYFSYDVKMKEKGDIPEGYSVSREKKERFSLILESASTNQTSMYLCASSLQRITEAFFGQGTRLTVV.

The chain joins TRBV4-1 to TRBJ2-2; D is uncertain. Between the trimmed V and J ends, which lost 1 base and 8 bases, there was a span of 5 bases. Germline lookup yields CDR1 MGHRA and CDR2 YSYEKL. The CDR3 is made up of 12 amino acids. The CDR3 here is CASSQAGGELFF. The CDR3 nucleotides read TGCGCCAGCAGCCAAGCTGGGGGGGAGCTGTTTTTT.

The chain has TRBV7-9 and TRBJ2-1; no clear D gene. Deletions cut 5 bases from V and 4 bases from J, with 6 bases between. From germline, CDR1 is SEHNR and CDR2 FQNEAQ (reference sequence). The CDR3 consists of 12 residues. This chain's CDR3 is CASSPEYNEQFF. Here the CDR3 DNA reads TGTGCCAGCAGCCCCGAATACAATGAGCAGTTCTTC.

The CDR3 coding sequence is TGCGCCAGCAGCCAAGATCCGGGACTAGCGCTCGGCCTGTTCTTC. This gives the protein CASSQDPGLALGLFF. The chain uses TRBV4-3 and TRBJ2-1, with 10 bases aligning to TRBD2. Germline loops: CDR1 LGHNA, CDR2 YSLEER. This CDR3 region has 15 residues. J was trimmed by 15 bases and V by 0 bases; bases with no gene match: 11.

The count of this clone is one. This CDR3 reads CATSSRHSLPMNTEAFF. CDR3 DNA: TGTGCCACCAGCAGCCGGCACTCACTACCTATGAACACTGAAGCTTTCTTT. This chain links TRBV15 with TRBJ1-1; no clear D. V was clipped by 3 bases and J by 0 bases, with 17 bases between them. The germline V gene has CDR1 LNHNV and CDR2 YYDKDF (reference sequence). The length of the CDR3 is 17 residues.

V and J are TRBV14 and TRBJ1-1, with unresolved D. The length of the CDR3 is 16 residues. In germline, CDR1 is SGHDN, CDR2 FVKESK. The V end was cut by 1 base, the J end by 7 bases, with 19 bases between. CDR3 amino acids: CASSQVGGLGNVEAFF. CDR3 nucleotide sequence: TGTGCCAGCAGCCAAGTAGGAGGGTTGGGGAACGTTGAAGCTTTCTTT.

The chain uses TRBV4-2 and TRBJ2-3, with 7 nucleotides matching TRBD2. The ends lost 0 bases at V and 2 bases at J; junction bases unmatched: 5. CDR1 is LGHNA, CDR2 YNFKEQ, per germline. The CDR3 is made up of 16 amino acids. The CDR3 reads CASSQERDYFTDTQYF. The CDR3 DNA is TGTGCCAGCAGCCAAGAGAGGGACTACTTCACAGATACGCAGTATTTT.

The chain is built from TRBV4-1 and TRBJ1-5; D unresolved. Between the trimmed V and J ends, which lost 2 bases and 6 bases, there was a span of 8 bases. The CDR3 runs to 13 residues. CDR1 MGHRA and CDR2 YSYEKL come from the germline V gene. The CDR3 nucleotides are TGCGCCAGCAGCCAAAACGGACGTCAGCCCCAGCATTTT. The encoded protein is CASSQNGRQPQHF.

The chain joins TRBV10-2 to TRBJ2-7, with 9 positions matching TRBD1. Germline values: CDR1 WSHSY, CDR2 SAAADI. CDR3 length equals 14 residues. The ends lost 10 bases at V and 5 bases at J; junction bases unmatched: 12. CDR3 DNA: TGCGCCACCGGATCTTTAGGACAGGGGAACGAGCAGTACTTC. This translates into CATGSLGQGNEQYF.

This rearrangement joins TRBV29-1 to TRBJ2-7, with 7 bases that match TRBD1. Germline CDR1 SQVTM, CDR2 ANQGSEA. With 1 base clipped from V and 2 bases from J, the junction kept 11 bases outside the gene matches. This CDR3 region has 16 residues. CDR3 amino acids: CSVEADRELGPYEQYF. The CDR3 coding sequence is TGCAGCGTTGAAGCCGACAGGGAACTCGGCCCCTACGAGCAGTACTTC.

This chain links TRBV6-5 with TRBJ2-7; possible D gene TRBD2, 6 bases. This CDR3 is 13 amino acids long. Germline lookup yields CDR1 MNHEY and CDR2 SVGAGI. Trimming removed 6 bases at V and 9 bases at J, with 18 bases between. CDR3: CASSPGDLRGQYF. CDR3 sequence (DNA): TGTGCCAGCAGCCCGGGAGACCTACGAGGGCAGTACTTC.

The chain joins TRBV27 to TRBJ2-7; 7 bases fit TRBD1. The CDR3 loop spans 14 amino acids. Germline-derived CDR1 and CDR2 are MNHEY and SMNVEV (reference sequence). V trimming: 3 bases; J trimming: 2 bases; junction bases outside the gene matches: 4. The chain's CDR3 is CASSFTGTAYEQYF. The CDR3 coding sequence is TGTGCCAGCAGTTTTACCGGGACAGCCTACGAGCAGTACTTC.

This chain joins TRBV19 and TRBJ1-2; TRBD1 agrees at 8 bases. CDR3 length: 13 residues. V lost 6 bases and J lost 6; bases outside the gene matches: 6. In germline, CDR1 is LNHDA, CDR2 SQIVND (reference sequence). The CDR3 DNA reads TGTGCCAGTAGCCCCAGGGGGCCGGATGGCTACACCTTC. Its protein is CASSPRGPDGYTF.

The V and J genes are TRBV13 and TRBJ2-2, with 8 bases that match TRBD2. Unmatched junction bases numbered 9, after V lost 5 bases and J lost 4 bases. CDR3 length: 16 residues. CDR1 is PRHDT and CDR2 is FYEKMQ in the germline V gene (reference sequence). The CDR3 DNA is TGTGCCAGCAGCAACAAGCGGGAGAGGATCACCGGGGAGCTGTTTTTT. Residues: CASSNKRERITGELFF.

CDR3 residues: CASSFAGGKADTQYF. The DNA for the CDR3 is TGTGCCAGCAGTTTTGCGGGAGGGAAAGCAGATACGCAGTATTTT. This chain joins TRBV28 and TRBJ2-3, with 9 bases identical to TRBD2. The CDR3 totals 15 residues. V dropped 3 bases and J dropped 4; count of bases not matched to a gene: 5. Per the germline V gene, CDR1 is MDHEN and CDR2 is SYDVKM.

CDR3 in amino acids: CASKQRPAAIYEQYF. For the CDR3, the DNA is TGTGCCAGCAAACAGAGGCCGGCGGCTATCTACGAGCAGTACTTC. V usage is TRBV28 and J usage is TRBJ2-7; D gene unclear. The germline CDR1 and CDR2 sequences are MDHEN and SYDVKM. Between the trimmed V and J ends, which lost 7 bases and 3 bases, there was a span of 19 bases. The CDR3 covers 15 residues.

The rearrangement uses TRBV19 and TRBJ2-1; weak D call: TRBD2 (5 bases). Germline lookup yields CDR1 LNHDA and CDR2 SQIVND (reference sequence). The ends were cut back, 4 bases at V and 5 bases at J, with 12 bases in the middle. The CDR3 has 14 residues. This CDR3 is CASSTAGINNEQFF. The DNA for the CDR3 is TGTGCCAGTAGTACGGCGGGTATAAACAATGAGCAGTTCTTC.

The chain couples TRBV19 to TRBJ1-4, with D maybe TRBD1 (5 bases). This CDR3 region has 14 residues. The germline V gene encodes CDR1 LNHDA and CDR2 SQIVND (reference sequence). The V and J ends lost 6 bases and 8 bases respectively, with 16 bases between them. DNA for the CDR3: TGTGCCAGTAGCTGGGGGACCCCGACGGAAAAACTGTTTTTT. Translating it yields CASSWGTPTEKLFF.

The chain recombines TRBV7-3 with TRBJ2-2; D is perhaps TRBD1 or TRBD2 (5 bases each). The CDR3 contains 13 residues. V was trimmed by 0 bases and J by 6 bases, leaving 5 bases between them. Germline CDR1 reads SGHTA; CDR2 reads FQGTGA. The CDR3 sequence is CASSLTGPGELFF. In DNA form, the CDR3 reads TGTGCCAGCAGCTTAACGGGACCCGGGGAGCTGTTTTTT.

The rearrangement joins TRBV2 to TRBJ2-7; D uncertain. Germline V gene lookup returns CDR1 SNHLY and CDR2 FYNNEI. Trimming stripped 2 bases from V and 4 bases from J, with 12 bases between. The CDR3 contains 14 residues. The CDR3 loop reads CASSEPQDQYEQYF. In nucleotides, the CDR3 is TGTGCCAGCAGTGAACCCCAGGATCAGTACGAGCAGTACTTC.